The clone carrying this TCR beta chain was seen a few times. Its matching antigen is unknown. Each CDR3 protein is one row after TCRdb ran MiXCR on the 5' RACE reads. The profile shows about 360,000 distinct CDR3 sequences, around 13% of them singletons. This sample is part of a study of T-cell memory formation after mild COVID-19. Study-level points and caveats: Cross-reactive memory appears to have joined, as suggested by some responding clones showing up in pre-infection memory.

V trimming: 6 bases; J trimming: 10 bases; junction bases outside the gene matches: 13. This CDR3 contains 16 residues. Germline V CDR1 and CDR2: MGHRA, YSYEKL. The chain links TRBV4-1 to TRBJ1-6; TRBD1 aligns across 9 bases. Specimen: PBMCs or a T cell subset sorted from them (not recorded which). This TCR was sampled from a man in his late teens or twenties who had mild COVID-19 (a few samples of this study predate the infection). Cell type and time point are not known. The CDR3 DNA follows: TGCGCCAGCAGTCACACCCCCGGGACAGGGAGGTCACCCCTCCACTTT. It is translated as CASSHTPGTGRSPLHF.